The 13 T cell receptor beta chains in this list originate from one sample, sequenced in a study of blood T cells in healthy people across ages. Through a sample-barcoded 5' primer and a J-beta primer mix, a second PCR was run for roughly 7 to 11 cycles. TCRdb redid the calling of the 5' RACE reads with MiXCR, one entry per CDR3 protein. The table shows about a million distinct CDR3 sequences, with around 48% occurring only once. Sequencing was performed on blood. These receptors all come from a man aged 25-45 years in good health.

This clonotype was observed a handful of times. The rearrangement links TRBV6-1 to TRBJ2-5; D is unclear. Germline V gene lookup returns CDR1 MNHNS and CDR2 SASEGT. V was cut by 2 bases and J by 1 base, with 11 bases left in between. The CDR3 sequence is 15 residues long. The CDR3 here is CASSENVVAQETQYF. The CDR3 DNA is TGTGCCAGCAGTGAAAACGTCGTGGCCCAAGAGACCCAGTACTTC.

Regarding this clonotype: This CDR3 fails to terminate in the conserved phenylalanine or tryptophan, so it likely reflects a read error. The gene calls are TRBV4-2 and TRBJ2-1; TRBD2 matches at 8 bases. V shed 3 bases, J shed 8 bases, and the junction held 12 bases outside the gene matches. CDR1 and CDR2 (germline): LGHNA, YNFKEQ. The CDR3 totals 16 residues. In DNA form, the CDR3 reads TGTGCCAGCAGCCACCGAGGCGGGGGGCCGGGGGATGAGCAGTTCCTC. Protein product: CASSHRGGGPGDEQFL.

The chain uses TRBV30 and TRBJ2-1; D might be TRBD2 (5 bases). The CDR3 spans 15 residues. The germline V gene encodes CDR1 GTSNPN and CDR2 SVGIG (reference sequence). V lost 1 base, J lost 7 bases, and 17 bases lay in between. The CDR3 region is CAWSGLASFGNEQFF. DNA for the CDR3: TGTGCCTGGAGTGGACTGGCTAGCTTCGGAAATGAGCAGTTCTTC.

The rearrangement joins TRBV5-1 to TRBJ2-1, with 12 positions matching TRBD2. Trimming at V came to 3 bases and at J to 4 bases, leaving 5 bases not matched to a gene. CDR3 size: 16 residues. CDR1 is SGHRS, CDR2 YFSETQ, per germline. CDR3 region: CASSSRLAGAYNEQFF. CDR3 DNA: TGCGCCAGCAGCTCAAGACTAGCGGGGGCATACAATGAGCAGTTCTTC.

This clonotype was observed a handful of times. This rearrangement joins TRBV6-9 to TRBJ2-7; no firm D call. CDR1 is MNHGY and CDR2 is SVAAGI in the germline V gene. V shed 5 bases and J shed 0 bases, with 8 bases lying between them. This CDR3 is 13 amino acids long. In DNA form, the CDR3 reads TGTGCCAGCAGTGCATTCCCCTCCTACGAGCAGTACTTC. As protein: CASSAFPSYEQYF.

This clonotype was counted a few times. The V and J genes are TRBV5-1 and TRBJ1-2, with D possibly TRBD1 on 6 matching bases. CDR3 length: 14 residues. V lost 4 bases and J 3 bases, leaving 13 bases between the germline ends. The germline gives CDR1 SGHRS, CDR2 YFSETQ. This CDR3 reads CASSVTGLDYGYTF. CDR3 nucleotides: TGCGCCAGCAGCGTCACAGGGCTAGACTATGGCTACACCTTC. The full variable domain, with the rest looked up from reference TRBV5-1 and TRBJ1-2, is KAGVTQTPRYLIKTRGQQVTLSCSPISGHRSVSWYQQTPGQGLQFLFEYFSETQRNKGNFPGRFSGRQFSNSRSEMNVSTLELGDSALYLCASSVTGLDYGYTFGSGTRLTVV.

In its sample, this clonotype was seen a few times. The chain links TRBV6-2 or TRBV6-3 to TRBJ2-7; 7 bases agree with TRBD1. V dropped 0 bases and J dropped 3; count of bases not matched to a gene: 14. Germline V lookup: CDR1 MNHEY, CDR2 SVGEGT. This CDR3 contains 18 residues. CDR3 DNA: TGTGCCAGCAGTTACTCAACGACAGGGAATTCTCACTACTACGAGCAGTACTTC. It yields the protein CASSYSTTGNSHYYEQYF.

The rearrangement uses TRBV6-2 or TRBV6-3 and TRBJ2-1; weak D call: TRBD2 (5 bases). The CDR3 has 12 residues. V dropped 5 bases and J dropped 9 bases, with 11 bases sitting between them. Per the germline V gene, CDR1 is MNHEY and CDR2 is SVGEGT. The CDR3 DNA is TGTGCCAGCAGTCCCTCGACTATTGAGCAGTTCTTC. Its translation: CASSPSTIEQFF.

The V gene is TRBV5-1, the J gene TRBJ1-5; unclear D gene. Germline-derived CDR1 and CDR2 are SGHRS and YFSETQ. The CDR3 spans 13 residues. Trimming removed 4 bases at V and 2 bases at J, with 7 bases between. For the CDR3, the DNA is TGCGCCAGCAGCGCCGAGGGCAATCAGCCCCAGCATTTT. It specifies CASSAEGNQPQHF. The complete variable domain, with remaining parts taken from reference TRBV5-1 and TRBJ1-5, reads KAGVTQTPRYLIKTRGQQVTLSCSPISGHRSVSWYQQTPGQGLQFLFEYFSETQRNKGNFPGRFSGRQFSNSRSEMNVSTLELGDSALYLCASSAEGNQPQHFGDGTRLSIL.

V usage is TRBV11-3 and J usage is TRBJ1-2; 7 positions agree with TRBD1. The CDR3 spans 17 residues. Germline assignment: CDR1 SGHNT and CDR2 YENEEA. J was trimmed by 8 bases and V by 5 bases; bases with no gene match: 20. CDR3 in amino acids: CASSRTGTALGRGGYTF. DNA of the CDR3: TGTGCCAGCAGCCGCACCGGGACAGCTCTGGGGAGGGGAGGCTACACCTTC.

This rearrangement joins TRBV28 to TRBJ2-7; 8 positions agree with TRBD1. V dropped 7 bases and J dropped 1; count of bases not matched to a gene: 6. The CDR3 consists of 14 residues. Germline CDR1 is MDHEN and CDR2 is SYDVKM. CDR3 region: CASIPGQASYEQYF. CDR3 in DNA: TGTGCCAGCATTCCGGGACAGGCGTCCTACGAGCAGTACTTC.

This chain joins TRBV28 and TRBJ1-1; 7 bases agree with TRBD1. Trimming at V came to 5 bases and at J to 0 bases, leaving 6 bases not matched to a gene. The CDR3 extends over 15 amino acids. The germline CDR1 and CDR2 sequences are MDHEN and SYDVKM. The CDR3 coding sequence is TGTGCCAGCAGTGGGGGGACAGCAATGAACACTGAAGCTTTCTTT. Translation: CASSGGTAMNTEAFF.

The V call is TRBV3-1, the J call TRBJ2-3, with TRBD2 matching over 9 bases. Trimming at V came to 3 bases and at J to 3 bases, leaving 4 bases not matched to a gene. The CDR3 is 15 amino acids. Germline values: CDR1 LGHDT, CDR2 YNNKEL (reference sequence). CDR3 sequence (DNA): TGTGCCAGCAGCCACTCGGGACTAGCTACAGATACGCAGTATTTT. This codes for CASSHSGLATDTQYF.